This TCR beta chain appears in the sequencing data of a study of T cells after yellow fever vaccination. Study details: Where fractions had low cell numbers, libraries were prepared from them with the SMART-Seq v4 Ultra Low Input RNA kit.

Each CDR3 protein gets one entry after TCRdb re-called the 5' RACE reads with MiXCR. The table lists about 220,000 distinct CDR3 sequences, under 3.5% of them singletons. This clonotype was detected a few times. The antigen remains undetermined. The study's findings and limits: Reappearance after the booster was observed for most primary-vaccination clones (around 95% CD4, over 75% CD8).

The CDR3 is made up of 15 amino acids. CDR1 is LGHDT, CDR2 YNNKEL, per germline (reference sequence). V gave up 0 bases and J gave up 8 bases, with 16 bases separating them. The V gene is TRBV3-1, the J gene TRBJ1-2; TRBD1 is a possible D gene (5 bases). This receptor was taken from a man aged 18 to 30 who received the YFV17D yellow fever vaccine. The sequenced sample was CD4+ T cells sorted from PBMCs, obtained 10 days after the yellow fever booster vaccination. The CDR3 DNA follows: TGTGCCAGCAGCCAAGATCTTTGGGGGGAGAGAGGCTACACCTTC. Protein sequence: CASSQDLWGERGYTF.